Given below is one TCR beta chain in context. Its antigen is unknown. No much larger clonotype is one base removed from it; base qualities were not supplied. Within the sample, other DNA sequences also encode this same CDR3. Its CDR3 holds 13 amino acids, cysteine through phenylalanine. CDR3 DNA is the only sequence kept; it has 39 bases, read in frame from the first base. CDR1 and CDR2 were assigned from the germline V gene as SGDLS and YYNGEE. Trimming accounts for 0 bases at V and 5 bases at J, while the number of junction bases matched to no gene is 1. The data belong to a study of cytomegalovirus exposure and HLA in healthy donors (dated by TCRdb to the late 2010s). Background on the whole study: An earlier analysis of 587 of the donors reported 250 to 300 Gb of sequence data and some 120 million unique TCR beta sequences from about 180 million T cells. The study was designed to test whether signatures of past pathogen exposure could be identified by cataloging public T cell receptors. Five DR-DQ haplotypes were handled as single units for association and clustering, since linkage in the cohort was strong. Donor age, sex, ethnicity and CMV serostatus were compiled together with the repertoire data. To predict cytomegalovirus infection status, the study combined high-throughput TCR immunosequencing, statistical association of individual TCRs with disease status, and machine learning. In a later analysis, previously published TCR beta repertoires from fewer than 750 donors were re-analyzed and high-resolution HLA genotyping was added so that TCR occurrence patterns could be studied. An earlier analysis of about 600 of the donors used high-throughput TCR beta sequencing to judge whether each TCR beta V gene segment behaved as functional or pseudogenic. A separate validation cohort of about 110 different subjects was used in addition to the roughly 670-subject first cohort. Class I and class II HLA loci were covered by the typing at four-digit resolution. Every repertoire in the discovery cohort had been generated on one and the same sequencing platform. The genetic ancestry cluster associated with self-reported Caucasian donors included 65% to 90% of the roughly 400 genotyped donors. Among approximately 370 genotyped donors of the cohort, an average of approximately 240,000 unique TCR beta nucleotide sequences was sequenced per donor, of which 15% to 20% were non-productive. A later genetic analysis took genome-wide SNP genotypes for about 65% of the roughly 670 donors and used that subset as a discovery cohort. The later analysis used no new phenotypic data to find candidate immune exposures, relying instead on TCR beta sequences and their occurrence across donors. The study used immunosequencing to profile the T cell repertoires of some 600 subjects and linked those repertoires to cytomegalovirus serostatus. Typing coverage differed by locus: A, B, C, DRB1 and DQB1 were typed in about 629-640 donors, DQA1 in around 500, DPA1 in some 610, and DPB1 in just under 480. Roughly 300 gigabases of sequencing data and roughly 80 million unique TCR sequences made up an early release that covered over 550 HLA-typed donors.

The protocol used for the library was the immunoSEQ multiplex PCR assay. For the multiplex PCR, a mixture combining 60 forward primers for TCR Vbeta segments and 13 reverse primers for TCR Jbeta segments was used. A multiplex PCR assay on genomic DNA amplified the CDR3 region of rearranged TCR beta genes. Amplified TCR beta libraries were sequenced as 87-base-pair reads on the Illumina HiSeq System. The authors processed their data as follows. A later analysis tallied around 82 million unique TCR beta chains across the approximately 670 repertoires, and some 10 million of those chains were shared by two or more donors. A nearest-neighbor algorithm error-corrected the raw reads and collapsed the reads into unique sequences, merging closely related sequences to remove PCR and sequencing errors. CDR3 sequences were aligned to IMGT reference sequences to assign V, D and J gene segments. Each retained sequence needed at least a six-nucleotide match to both a V gene segment and a J gene segment. Rearrangements were called productive when the CDR3 lacked stop codons and stayed in frame with V and J; all others were non-productive. CDR3 was defined according to IMGT convention as the region running from the second conserved V-encoded cysteine to the conserved J-encoded phenylalanine. In an earlier analysis of approximately 590 of the donors, sequences lacking an unambiguous match to a single V gene segment were excluded. In an earlier analysis of roughly 500 of the donors, V segments were called functional above 56.7% productive rearrangements and were called segregating when the between-donor standard deviation exceeded 5%. A statistical classification framework was developed to diagnose cytomegalovirus status using the catalog of TCR beta chain sequences. A later analysis assigned V and J genes by comparing TCR nucleotide sequences with IMGT/GENE-DB human TR gene sequences. Using the TCRdist pipeline, a later analysis assigned CDR3 sequences along with most-parsimonious VDJ recombination scenarios. In a later analysis, each TCR beta chain was defined by its CDR3 amino acid sequence together with its V-gene family, and reads lacking a unique V-gene family were excluded. As a way to deal with suspected cross-contamination and a sequencing artifact, a later analysis dropped 500 to 700 nucleotide sequences that were highly shared and had low generation probability. In a later analysis, a clonal expansion index for each public chain was calculated from normalized within-repertoire ranks of inferred template counts. Generation probabilities in a later analysis came from a VDJ recombination model fitted to out-of-frame rearrangements, and those results were checked against IGoR. A later analysis scored TCR-TCR, TCR-HLA and TCR-CMV co-occurrence with hypergeometric tests, applying a repertoire-size bias correction to TCR pairs. To estimate false discovery rates, a later analysis permuted the HLA or CMV assignments 20 times. In a later analysis, co-occurring TCRs were grouped using DBSCAN, with TCRdist sequence similarity added in when clustering inside HLA-allele-positive subsets. Co-occurrence clustering excluded repertoires with fewer than 30,000 or more than 120,000 public chains, plus five with anomalous nucleotide sharing. TCRdb carries this immuneACCESS record with in-frame sequences only. Its versions omit some clonotypes, under half of them owing to an unresolved V gene in the studies checked, with the rest unexplained. Clone size and V and J calls were adopted from that table, with D and trimming inferred from the DNA. In all, the sample holds under 95,000 clones, and approximately 80% of those were seen once. The top ten clones comprise 5.3% of the sample.

The cohort was made up of approximately 670 healthy bone marrow donors. At the time of sampling, all cohort members were nominally healthy, though unrecorded immune exposures were likely present. The donor tested CMV seropositive, placing the donor among the roughly 300 seropositive members of the cohort. A peripheral blood sample was provided by each donor, and peripheral blood mononuclear cells were used for TCR beta sequencing. Genomic DNA extraction from the blood cell samples was performed with the Qiagen DNeasy Blood Extraction Kit. What the work shows at the level of the full study, not this receptor alone: According to a later analysis, most CMV-associated TCR beta chains appeared to be HLA-restricted, and the HLA associations seemed to be driven largely by CMV exposure. Broadly in line with IMGT annotations, most TCR beta V segments showed up in productive rearrangements about 90% or about 30% of the time in an earlier analysis of approximately 600 of the donors. In both the original and validation cohorts, the classifier was reported to diagnose cytomegalovirus status with high specificity and sensitivity. Around 16 rarely observed V segments, including chromosome 9 orphons, were excluded from the earlier analysis of several hundred of the donors because counts were too low. A cluster of highly shared sequence variants was judged likely to be a technical artifact of the sequencing pipeline. In a later genetic analysis, a missense DCLRE1C variant was associated with V-gene and J-gene trimming of TCR beta chains, and the association was replicated in an independent cohort. Linkage disequilibrium might explain the correlated functional status among segregating V segments, but an unknown experimental factor could not be ruled out. Several of the top co-occurrence clusters appeared to be linked to parvovirus B19, influenza, CMV and Epstein-Barr virus, according to a later analysis. In a later analysis, TCR association rates were found to vary across HLA loci, with the most associated TCRs seen for DRB1 alleles and the fewest for HLA-C alleles. In vitro tests confirmed that three of the cytomegalovirus-associated TCR beta chains recognize cytomegalovirus antigens. In a later genetic analysis, fewer N-insertions in productive TCRs were reported among donors in an Asian-associated ancestry cluster than the approximately 670-donor mean. HLA typing was unavailable for some donors at each locus, so association tests used only the typed subset. A later analysis associated 17,000 or so TCR beta sequences with specific HLA alleles at a false discovery rate of 0.05. When HLA alleles, especially DR and DQ, strongly co-occurred, TCR associations were difficult to assign to individual alleles. In this cohort, only TCR beta chains were sequenced, and detectable features were limited by the absence of alpha or paired-chain data. Most TCR sequences were observed very rarely across donors, whereas some public TCRs were present in many individuals. The authors suggested that the approach could potentially be extended to other disease states and immunological phenotypes. Compared with equally common non-associated chains, HLA-associated TCR beta chains in a later analysis were more clonally expanded and had lower generation probabilities. A further reported finding was that TCR beta sequences accurately predicted the HLA-A and HLA-B alleles for most subjects in the first cohort. Some IMGT-functional V segments, including TRBV6-2 and TRBV6-3, could not be told apart with the 87-base-pair reads, so those segments were excluded. CMV serostatus was the only immune exposure information available for the cohort. Sequencing depth was assumed to be roughly uniform across donors in the presence/absence analyses, though that assumption may not hold. The study listed 170 or so TCR beta chains as associated with cytomegalovirus.

The receptor was isolated from a young man in good health and CMV-seropositive. The sample consisted of PBMCs. The rearranged chain carries TRBV9 and TRBJ1-2, with TRBD1 matching 7 junction bases. Read as DNA, the sequence is TGTGCCAGCAGCGTAGAGGGGGCGTATGGCTACACCTTC. This is translated as CASSVEGAYGYTF. Reference TRBV9 and TRBJ1-2 genes cover what lies past the CDR3, so the full variable domain is DSGVTQTPKHLITATGQRVTLRCSPRSGDLSVYWYQQSLDQGLQFLIQYYNGEERAKGNILERFSAQQFPDLHSELNLSSLELGDSALYFCASSVEGAYGYTFGSGTRLTVV.